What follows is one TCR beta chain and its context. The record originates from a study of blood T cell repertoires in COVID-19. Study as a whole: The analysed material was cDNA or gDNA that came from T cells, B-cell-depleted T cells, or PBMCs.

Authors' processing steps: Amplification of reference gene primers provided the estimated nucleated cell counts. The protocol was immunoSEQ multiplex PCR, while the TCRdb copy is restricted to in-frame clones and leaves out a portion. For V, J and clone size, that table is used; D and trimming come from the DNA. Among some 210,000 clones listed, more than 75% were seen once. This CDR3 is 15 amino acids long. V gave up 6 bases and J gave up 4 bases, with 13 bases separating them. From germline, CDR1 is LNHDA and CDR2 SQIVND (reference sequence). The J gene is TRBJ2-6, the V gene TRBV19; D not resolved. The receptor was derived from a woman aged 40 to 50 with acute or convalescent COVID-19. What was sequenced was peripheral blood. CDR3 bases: TGTGCCAGTAGCCCGCGATCTCGCGGGGCCAACGTCCTGACTTTC. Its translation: CASSPRSRGANVLTF.